The 7 T cell receptor beta chains below come from one sample, sequenced in a study of blood T cell repertoires in COVID-19. Using immunoSEQ multiplex PCR, the repertoire was profiled, and TCRdb retains in-frame clones only, with some absent. This table holds roughly 500,000 clones, around 89% found once. Sequenced sample: PBMCs or T cells enriched from blood (not recorded which). These receptors were collected from a woman aged 40 to 50 who had recovered from COVID-19.

This clone was picked up one time. The genes are TRBV13 and TRBJ2-1; D is uncertain. Germline CDR1 is PRHDT and CDR2 is FYEKMQ (reference sequence). Trimming removed 5 bases at V and 10 bases at J, with 9 bases between. There are 11 residues in the CDR3. The CDR3 region is CASSLEAEQFF. The CDR3 bases are TGTGCCAGCAGCCTCGAGGCAGAGCAGTTCTTC.

The chain employs TRBV6-5 and TRBJ2-2; tentative D call: TRBD1 (6 bases). The V gene lost 10 bases and the J gene lost 0 bases, with 12 bases spanning the gap. CDR3 size: 14 residues. Germline-derived CDR1 and CDR2 are MNHEY and SVGAGI. The CDR3 sequence is CATETGANTGELFF. The CDR3 DNA reads as TGTGCCACTGAGACAGGCGCGAACACCGGGGAGCTGTTTTTT.

J is TRBJ2-5 and V is TRBV12-5; D remains ambiguous. This CDR3 has 13 amino acids. Germline values: CDR1 LGHNT, CDR2 FRNRAP. Trimming pared 7 bases from V and 5 bases from J, leaving 14 bases between. CDR3: CASVRALGETQYF. CDR3 bases: TGTGCTAGTGTCAGAGCCCTCGGGGAGACCCAGTACTTC.

The CDR3 DNA sequence: TGTGCCAGCAGTGAACAGGGGGCTTGGGAGACCCAGTACTTC. The encoded protein is CASSEQGAWETQYF. The chain couples TRBV2 to TRBJ2-5, with TRBD1 identical over 8 bases. This CDR3 contains 14 residues. In germline, CDR1 is SNHLY, CDR2 FYNNEI. Unmatched junction bases numbered 4, after V lost 2 bases and J lost 5 bases.

This clone appeared once. The J gene is TRBJ1-2, the V gene TRBV10-3, with 9 bases fitting TRBD1. Germline V gene data show CDR1 as ENHRY and CDR2 as SYGVKD. This CDR3 region has 19 residues. Losses at the gene ends were 0 bases for V and 3 bases for J; bases not matched to a gene: 14. CDR3 nucleotide sequence: TGTGCCATCAGTGAGTCGGAGGGGAACAGGGGGCGACGATACTATGGCTACACCTTC. Encoded protein: CAISESEGNRGRRYYGYTF.

The chain links TRBV2 to TRBJ2-3, with D perhaps matching TRBD1 (5 bases). This CDR3 has 14 amino acids. Germline V gives CDR1 SNHLY, CDR2 FYNNEI. V lost 4 bases to trimming and J lost 4 bases, with 12 bases between them. CDR3 nucleotides: TGTGCCAGCAGTGGAAAGGGGTTCGCAGATACGCAGTATTTT. Amino acids: CASSGKGFADTQYF.

This clone was seen just once. The V and J genes are TRBV19 and TRBJ2-1, with D perhaps TRBD1 (5 bases). CDR3 length equals 14 residues. V lost 3 bases to trimming and J lost 2 bases, with 8 bases between them. CDR1 is LNHDA and CDR2 is SQIVND in the germline V gene (reference sequence). The CDR3 here is CASSIPGPYNEQFF. In DNA, the CDR3 is TGTGCCAGTAGTATCCCAGGGCCCTACAATGAGCAGTTCTTC.